This T cell receptor beta chain came from a study of T cells in Graves' hyperthyroidism and ophthalmopathy. This clonotype has only a few counts. What it binds is unknown. Template material for amplifying TCR beta CDR3 regions consisted of RNA transcripts. First-round RT-PCR of the TCR CDR3 relied on the HTBI primer set. From the multiplex PCR reads, TCRdb called clonotypes with MiXCR, one entry per CDR3 protein. The table has more than 300,000 distinct CDR3 sequences, 11% to 15% seen once. Study observations and caveats: In the analysis, a 13 V-J model separated ophthalmopathy from stable hyperthyroidism.

Each patient was aged 18 to 65 and had newly diagnosed hyperthyroidism of under 2 months' duration. Uncontrolled infection, other autoimmune disease, pregnancy or lactation barred patients from enrollment. Together with thyroid ultrasound, orbital computed tomography, serum thyroxine and TRAb, clinical symptoms were used for diagnoses. Germline V lookup: CDR1 GTSNPN, CDR2 SVGIG (reference sequence). The V end was cut by 5 bases, the J end by 6 bases, with 18 bases between. The CDR3 is made up of 14 amino acids. The rearrangement joins TRBV30 to TRBJ2-3; D may be TRBD2 (6 bases). The sample consisted of blood. The TCR sequence derives from an older woman with Graves' hyperthyroidism. The CDR3 region is CAWGAEPRGDTQYF. In DNA, the CDR3 is TGTGCCTGGGGAGCGGAGCCCCGGGGGGATACGCAGTATTTT.